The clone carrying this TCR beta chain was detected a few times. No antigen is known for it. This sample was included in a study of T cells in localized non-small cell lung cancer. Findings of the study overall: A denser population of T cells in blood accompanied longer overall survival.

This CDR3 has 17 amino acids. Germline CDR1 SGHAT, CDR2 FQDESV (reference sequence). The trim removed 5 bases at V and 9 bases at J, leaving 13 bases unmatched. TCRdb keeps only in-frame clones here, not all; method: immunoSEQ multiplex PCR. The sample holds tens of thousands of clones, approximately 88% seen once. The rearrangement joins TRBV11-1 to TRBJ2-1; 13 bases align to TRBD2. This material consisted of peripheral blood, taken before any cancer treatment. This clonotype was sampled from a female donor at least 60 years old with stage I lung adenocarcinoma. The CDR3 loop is CASSPRTSGSGSGEQFF. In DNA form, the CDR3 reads TGTGCCAGCAGCCCCAGGACTAGCGGGAGTGGAAGTGGTGAGCAGTTCTTC.